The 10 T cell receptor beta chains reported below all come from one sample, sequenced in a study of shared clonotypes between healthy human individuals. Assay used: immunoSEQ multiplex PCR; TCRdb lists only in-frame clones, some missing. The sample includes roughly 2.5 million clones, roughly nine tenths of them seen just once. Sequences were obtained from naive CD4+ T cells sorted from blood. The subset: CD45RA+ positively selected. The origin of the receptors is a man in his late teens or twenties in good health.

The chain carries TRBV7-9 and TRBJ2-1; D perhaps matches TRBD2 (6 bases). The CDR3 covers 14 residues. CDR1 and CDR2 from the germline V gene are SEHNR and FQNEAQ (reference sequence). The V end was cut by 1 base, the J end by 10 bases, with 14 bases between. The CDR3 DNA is TGTGCCAGCAGCTTAGGTCCCACGAGCGGGGAGCAGTTCTTC. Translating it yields CASSLGPTSGEQFF. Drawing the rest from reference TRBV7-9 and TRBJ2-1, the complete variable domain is DTGVSQNPRHKITKRGQNVTFRCDPISEHNRLYWYRQTLGQGPEFLTYFQNEAQLEKSRLLSDRFSAERPKGSFSTLEIQRTEQGDSAMYLCASSLGPTSGEQFFGPGTRLTVL.

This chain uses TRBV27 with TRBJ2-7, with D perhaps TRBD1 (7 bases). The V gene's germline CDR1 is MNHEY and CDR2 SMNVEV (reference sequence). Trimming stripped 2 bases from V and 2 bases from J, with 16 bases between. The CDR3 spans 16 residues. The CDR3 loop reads CASSLRQGGSPYEQYF. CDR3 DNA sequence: TGTGCCAGCAGTTTACGACAGGGAGGCTCCCCCTACGAGCAGTACTTC.

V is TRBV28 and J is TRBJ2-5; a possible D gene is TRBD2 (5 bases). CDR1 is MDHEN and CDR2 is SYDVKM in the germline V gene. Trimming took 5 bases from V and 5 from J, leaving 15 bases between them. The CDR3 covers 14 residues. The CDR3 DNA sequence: TGTGCCAGCAGTCCCTTCGGGAAGGTGGAGACCCAGTACTTC. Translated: CASSPFGKVETQYF.

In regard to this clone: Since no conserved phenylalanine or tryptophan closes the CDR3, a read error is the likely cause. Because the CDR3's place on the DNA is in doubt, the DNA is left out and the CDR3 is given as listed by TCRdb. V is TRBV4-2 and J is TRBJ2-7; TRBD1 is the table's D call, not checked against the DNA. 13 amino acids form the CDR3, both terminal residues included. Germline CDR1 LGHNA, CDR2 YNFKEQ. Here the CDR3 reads CASSLQGALGPFY.

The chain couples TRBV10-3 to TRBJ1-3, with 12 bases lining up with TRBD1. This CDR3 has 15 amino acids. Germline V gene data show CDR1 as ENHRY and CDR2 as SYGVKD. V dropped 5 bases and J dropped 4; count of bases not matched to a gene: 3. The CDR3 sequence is CAISRGQGAGNTIYF. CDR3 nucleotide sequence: TGTGCCATCAGTCGGGGACAGGGGGCCGGAAACACCATATATTTT.

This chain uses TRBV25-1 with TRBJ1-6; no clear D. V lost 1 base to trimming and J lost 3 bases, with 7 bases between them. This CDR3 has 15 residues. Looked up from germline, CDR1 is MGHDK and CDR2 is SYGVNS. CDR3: CASSESDFYNSPLHF. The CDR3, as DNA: TGTGCCAGCAGTGAATCCGACTTCTATAATTCACCCCTCCACTTT.

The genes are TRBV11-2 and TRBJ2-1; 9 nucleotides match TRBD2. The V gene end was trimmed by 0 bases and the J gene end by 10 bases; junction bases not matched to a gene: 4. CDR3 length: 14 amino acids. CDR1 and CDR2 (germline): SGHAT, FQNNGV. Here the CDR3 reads CASSLELAGLEQFF. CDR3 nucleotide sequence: TGTGCCAGCAGCTTAGAACTAGCGGGCCTAGAGCAGTTCTTC.

The CDR3 sequence is CASSRQGPYEQYF. In nucleotides, the CDR3 is TGTGCCAGCAGTAGACAGGGACCCTACGAGCAGTACTTC. The rearrangement joins TRBV5-8 to TRBJ2-7, with 7 bases matching TRBD1. The J segment lost 2 bases and the V segment lost 5 bases, leaving 4 bases of the junction unmatched. CDR3 length: 13 residues. Germline values: CDR1 SGHTS, CDR2 YDEGEE.

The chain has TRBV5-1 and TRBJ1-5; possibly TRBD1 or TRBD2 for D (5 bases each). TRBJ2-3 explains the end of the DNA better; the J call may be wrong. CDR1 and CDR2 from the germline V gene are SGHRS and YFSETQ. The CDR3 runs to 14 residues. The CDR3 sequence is CASSLEGSNQPQYF. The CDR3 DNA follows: TGCGCCAGCAGCTTGGAGGGGAGCAATCAGCCCCAGTATTTT.

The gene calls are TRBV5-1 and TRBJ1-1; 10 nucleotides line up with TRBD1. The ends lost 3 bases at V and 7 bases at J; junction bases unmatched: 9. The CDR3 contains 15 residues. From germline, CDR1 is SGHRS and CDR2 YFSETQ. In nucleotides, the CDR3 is TGCGCCAGCAGCTATCGGGACAGGGGATTGTTTGAAGCTTTCTTT. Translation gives CASSYRDRGLFEAFF.